This T cell receptor beta chain was identified during a study of TET2 disruption in CD19-targeted CAR T cells. The V end was cut by 5 bases, the J end by 0 bases, with 12 bases between. Germline V gene lookup returns CDR1 SGHTS and CDR2 YDEGEE. This CDR3 spans 15 amino acids. The treatment here: autologous CTL019 cells: CD19 CAR with 4-1BB and CD3 zeta domains. The CD19 CAR included TCR zeta plus 4-1BB costimulatory signaling. Leukapheresis of peripheral blood supplied the T cells used to manufacture CTL019. The repertoire was sequenced with immunoSEQ multiplex PCR; TCRdb's copy has only in-frame clones and lacks some. Its listing shows about 26,000 clones. Concerning this clone: Its specificity is not known. The sequenced fragment ends 3 residues before the CDR3 boundary, so the rest is inferred from the germline J gene.

The genes are TRBV5-8 and TRBJ1-5; weak D call: TRBD1 (5 bases). The sample was CD8- CAR+ T cells sorted from cultured blood T cells, taken for CD19 CAR T cell therapy. Subset specified: CD8-negative CAR-positive T cells from the infusion product. This TCR came from a man between 65 and 80 years old with chronic lymphocytic leukemia. The part of the CDR3 DNA that was read is TGTGCCAGCAGGTCCGGGACTAATAGCAATCAGCCC. It codes for CASRSGTNSNQP. The whole CDR3 region reads CASRSGTNSNQPQHF.